This T cell receptor (beta chain) was obtained from a study of regulatory T cells in long-lasting Graves disease. Study background: Patients newly diagnosed with Graves' had been on antithyroid drugs for under 3 months.

Both iRepertoire HTBI primers and Arm-PCR of CDR3 regions were used to build the TCR beta libraries. Via MiXCR, TCRdb re-called the multiplex PCR reads, giving one row per CDR3 protein. This table has hundreds of thousands of distinct CDR3 sequences, 15% appearing once. CDR1 and CDR2 (germline): SGHDN, FVKESK. The V gene end was trimmed by 3 bases and the J gene end by 2 bases; junction bases not matched to a gene: 9. The CDR3 loop spans 18 amino acids. This clonotype was seen ten or more times. Time point specified: newly diagnosed GD, antithyroid drugs for less than 3 months. PBMC-derived RNA was used for the TCR library. These data were likewise used in another study, on T cells in Graves' hyperthyroidism and ophthalmopathy.

Sequencing used peripheral blood mononuclear cells (PBMCs), obtained at new diagnosis, from a patient treated with antithyroid drugs. This sequence originates from a woman in her forties with Graves disease. The chain employs TRBV14 and TRBJ2-5; TRBD2 agrees at 13 bases. The CDR3 DNA sequence: TGTGCCAGCAGCCAGACCCAGGTGGGACTAGCGGGACAAGAGACCCAGTACTTC. Protein: CASSQTQVGLAGQETQYF.